This TCR beta chain came from a study of CD8 T cells in ankylosing spondylitis. General study points: Both synovial fluid and blood in reactive arthritis had previously been reported to carry some motif variants. The study identified a TCR beta motif of roughly eight highly homologous variants that appeared characteristic of ankylosing spondylitis blood. Significant enrichment of disease-linked clones was reportedly seen in matched ankylosing spondylitis synovial fluid.

Libraries for TCR beta were made by quantitative 5'-RACE with molecular barcodes. TCRdb itself ran the 5' RACE reads through MiXCR, one entry per CDR3 protein. The sample lists just under 550,000 distinct CDR3 sequences, 12% occurring once. The germline V and J ends were trimmed by 0 bases and 3 bases, with 12 bases remaining between them. Germline CDR1 and CDR2: MNHEY and SVGAGI. CDR3 length: 15 amino acids. This clonotype was picked up a small number of times. Its antigen remains unidentified. The receptor's source is a male donor with ankylosing spondylitis. V and J are TRBV6-5 and TRBJ2-7; perhaps D is TRBD1 or TRBD2 (7 bases each). The sample taken for sequencing was blood, either unsorted or a sorted T cell fraction (not recorded which). As DNA, the CDR3 is TGTGCCAGCAGTTACTCGCCAGGGGGGGGCTACGAGCAGTACGTC. Protein sequence: CASSYSPGGGYEQYV.